This T cell receptor (beta chain) was captured in a study of blood T cell repertoires in COVID-19. Study-level background: Italy, Spain and the United States were the sources of the convalescent and acute COVID-19 samples.

Germline lookup yields CDR1 LNHDA and CDR2 SQIVND (reference sequence). The CDR3 runs to 16 residues. Trimming removed 5 bases from V and 0 bases from J; junction bases left unmatched: 7. TCRdb keeps only in-frame clones here, not all; method: immunoSEQ multiplex PCR. The repertoire includes about 180,000 clones, around 88% of them detected once, and about 9.6% sits in the top ten. Membership in each cohort depended on participant-reported clinical history. This rearrangement joins TRBV19 to TRBJ1-5; TRBD1 matches at 7 bases. The source material was PBMCs or T cells enriched from blood (not recorded which). The TCR comes from a woman aged 25 to 39 who had recovered from COVID-19. DNA of the CDR3: TGTGCCAGTAGTTCCGGGACAGCTTATAGCAATCAGCCCCAGCATTTT. It codes for CASSSGTAYSNQPQHF.